The clone carrying this T cell receptor beta chain has only a few counts. The source of the sample is a study of T-cell reconstitution after alpha-beta-depleted transplantation in children. This CDR3 has 14 residues. Trimming shortened V by 4 bases and J by 6 bases, and 15 bases separated the two germline ends. Germline assignment: CDR1 DFQATT and CDR2 SNEGSKA (reference sequence). This sample's TCRbeta library carried unique molecular identifier barcodes. TCRdb processed the PCR reads anew with MiXCR; each CDR3 protein has one entry. In the table there are 600,000 to 700,000 distinct CDR3 sequences, roughly 15% of which are singletons.

This chain uses TRBV20-1 with TRBJ2-2, with TRBD2 as a possible D gene (6 bases). The specimen comprised PBMCs from the stem cell graft donor, sampled from the stem cell graft. The clonotype was recovered from a human donor who donated a stem cell graft to a child with acute myeloid leukemia. DNA of the CDR3: TGCAGTGCTACCGGGACTCACCGTGCCGGGGAGCTGTTTTTT. Its translation: CSATGTHRAGELFF.